These T cell receptor beta chains were read from a single sample in a study. TCRdb used MiXCR to reprocess the multiplex PCR reads, holding one entry per CDR3 protein. The sample has around 460 distinct CDR3 sequences, roughly 6.4% seen once. Material for sequencing was naive CD4+ T cells sorted from blood. Receptor source: a female donor with breast cancer. Each CDR3 is given with its conserved first and last residue. Fields, in order: clone size, D gene, J gene, V gene, CDR3 protein, CDR3 DNA. The D gene is left open where the match is weak. Clone size, where shown, is once, few, many, or a class for clones that have expanded.

clone_size: medium-sized; d_call: TRBD1; j_call: TRBJ1-2; v_call: TRBV12-3/TRBV12-4; cdr3_aa: CASSRGATGSGSYTF; cdr3_nt: TGTGCCAGCAGCCGAGGGGCGACAGGGAGTGGTAGCTACACCTTC
clone_size: large; d_call: -; j_call: TRBJ1-2; v_call: TRBV12-3/TRBV12-4; cdr3_aa: CASRADYGYTF; cdr3_nt: TGTGCCAGCAGGGCCGACTATGGCTACACCTTC
clone_size: many; d_call: -; j_call: TRBJ1-2; v_call: TRBV12-3/TRBV12-4; cdr3_aa: CASSLARYEGYTF; cdr3_nt: TGTGCCAGCAGTTTAGCGCGCTACGAGGGCTACACCTTC
clone_size: large; d_call: -; j_call: TRBJ1-2; v_call: TRBV12-3/TRBV12-4; cdr3_aa: CASSFRQGDGYTF; cdr3_nt: TGTGCCAGCAGTTTTCGGCAGGGTGATGGCTACACCTTC
clone_size: medium-sized; d_call: -; j_call: TRBJ1-2; v_call: TRBV12-3/TRBV12-4; cdr3_aa: CASSGTLFGYTF; cdr3_nt: TGTGCCAGCAGCGGGACTTTATTTGGCTACACCTTC
clone_size: medium-sized; d_call: TRBD1; j_call: TRBJ1-2; v_call: TRBV12-3/TRBV12-4; cdr3_aa: CASRIYRDSTYGYTF; cdr3_nt: TGTGCCAGCAGGATCTACCGGGACAGCACCTATGGCTACACCTTC
clone_size: large; d_call: -; j_call: TRBJ1-2; v_call: TRBV12-3/TRBV12-4; cdr3_aa: CASSRGQGLNGYTF; cdr3_nt: TGTGCCAGCAGTAGGGGCCAGGGTCTTAACGGCTACACCTTC
clone_size: medium-sized; d_call: -; j_call: TRBJ1-2; v_call: TRBV12-3/TRBV12-4; cdr3_aa: CASSGANYGYTF; cdr3_nt: TGTGCCAGCAGTGGAGCAAACTATGGCTACACCTTC
clone_size: medium-sized; d_call: -; j_call: TRBJ1-2; v_call: TRBV12-3/TRBV12-4; cdr3_aa: CASSLFRANGYTF; cdr3_nt: TGTGCCAGCAGTTTATTCCGGGCAAATGGCTACACCTTC
clone_size: medium-sized; d_call: TRBD1; j_call: TRBJ1-2; v_call: TRBV12-3/TRBV12-4; cdr3_aa: CASSPSGTGDGYTF; cdr3_nt: TGTGCCAGCAGTCCGTCCGGGACAGGGGACGGCTACACCTTC
clone_size: large; d_call: -; j_call: TRBJ1-2; v_call: TRBV12-3/TRBV12-4; cdr3_aa: CASSRDGYGYTF; cdr3_nt: TGTGCCAGCAGCCGGGACGGCTATGGCTACACCTTC
clone_size: -; d_call: TRBD1; j_call: TRBJ1-2; v_call: TRBV12-3/TRBV12-4; cdr3_aa: CASSLIQGTYGYTF; cdr3_nt: TGTGCCAGCAGTCTAATACAGGGGACCTATGGCTACACCTTC
clone_size: -; d_call: TRBD1; j_call: TRBJ1-2; v_call: TRBV12-3/TRBV12-4; cdr3_aa: CASSSDRSSGYTF; cdr3_nt: TGTGCCAGCAGTTCGGACAGGTCTTCGGGCTACACCTTC
clone_size: medium-sized; d_call: TRBD1; j_call: TRBJ1-2; v_call: TRBV12-3/TRBV12-4; cdr3_aa: CASSPTTGSGYTF; cdr3_nt: TGTGCCAGCAGCCCAACGACAGGGAGTGGCTACACCTTC
clone_size: -; d_call: -; j_call: TRBJ1-2; v_call: TRBV12-3/TRBV12-4; cdr3_aa: CASTEQPRRGYTF; cdr3_nt: TGTGCCAGCACCGAACAACCACGAAGGGGCTACACCTTC
clone_size: medium-sized; d_call: TRBD1; j_call: TRBJ1-2; v_call: TRBV12-3/TRBV12-4; cdr3_aa: CATMEWSGTAYGYTF; cdr3_nt: TGTGCCACCATGGAATGGTCCGGGACAGCCTATGGCTACACCTTC
clone_size: -; d_call: TRBD1; j_call: TRBJ1-2; v_call: TRBV12-3/TRBV12-4; cdr3_aa: CASSDPGQGYGYTF; cdr3_nt: TGTGCCAGCAGCGATCCGGGACAGGGTTACGGCTACACCTTC
clone_size: large; d_call: -; j_call: TRBJ1-2; v_call: TRBV12-3/TRBV12-4; cdr3_aa: CASRKQNSYYGYTF; cdr3_nt: TGTGCCAGCAGAAAACAGAATTCCTACTATGGCTACACCTTC
clone_size: medium-sized; d_call: TRBD1; j_call: TRBJ1-2; v_call: TRBV12-3/TRBV12-4; cdr3_aa: CASSFGTVNPSYGYTF; cdr3_nt: TGTGCCAGCAGTTTTGGGACAGTGAACCCCTCGTATGGCTACACCTTC
clone_size: -; d_call: TRBD1; j_call: TRBJ1-2; v_call: TRBV12-3/TRBV12-4; cdr3_aa: CASSPSGQGGYGYTF; cdr3_nt: TGTGCCAGCAGTCCCTCCGGACAGGGTGGCTATGGCTACACCTTC
clone_size: medium-sized; d_call: -; j_call: TRBJ1-2; v_call: TRBV12-3/TRBV12-4; cdr3_aa: CASSLRSYYGYTF; cdr3_nt: TGTGCCAGCAGTTTAAGGTCATACTATGGCTACACCTTC
clone_size: hyperexpanded; d_call: TRBD1; j_call: TRBJ1-2; v_call: TRBV12-3/TRBV12-4; cdr3_aa: CASSPPPGQGNYGYTF; cdr3_nt: TGTGCCAGCAGTCCTCCACCGGGACAGGGGAACTATGGCTACACCTTC
clone_size: medium-sized; d_call: -; j_call: TRBJ1-2; v_call: TRBV12-3/TRBV12-4; cdr3_aa: CASTSPWSGDGYTF; cdr3_nt: TGTGCCAGCACCTCCCCATGGTCCGGGGATGGCTACACCTTC
clone_size: medium-sized; d_call: -; j_call: TRBJ1-2; v_call: TRBV12-3/TRBV12-4; cdr3_aa: CASFKTYNYGYTF; cdr3_nt: TGTGCCAGCTTTAAGACATACAACTATGGCTACACCTTC
clone_size: medium-sized; d_call: -; j_call: TRBJ1-2; v_call: TRBV12-3/TRBV12-4; cdr3_aa: CASSPGYGYTF; cdr3_nt: TGTGCCAGCAGCCCCGGGTATGGCTACACCTTC
clone_size: -; d_call: TRBD1; j_call: TRBJ1-2; v_call: TRBV12-3/TRBV12-4; cdr3_aa: CASSSGQGGDGYTF; cdr3_nt: TGTGCCAGCAGTTCGGGACAGGGAGGGGATGGCTACACCTTC
clone_size: medium-sized; d_call: -; j_call: TRBJ1-2; v_call: TRBV12-3/TRBV12-4; cdr3_aa: CASSLTSKGAYGYTF; cdr3_nt: TGTGCCAGCAGTTTAACGTCAAAGGGCGCGTATGGCTACACCTTC
clone_size: medium-sized; d_call: -; j_call: TRBJ1-2; v_call: TRBV12-3/TRBV12-4; cdr3_aa: CASSSSLDGYTF; cdr3_nt: TGTGCCAGCAGCTCCTCACTCGATGGCTACACCTTC
clone_size: medium-sized; d_call: TRBD1; j_call: TRBJ1-2; v_call: TRBV12-3/TRBV12-4; cdr3_aa: CASIRRQGSRGGYTF; cdr3_nt: TGTGCCAGCATACGCCGACAGGGCTCGAGGGGTGGCTACACCTTC
clone_size: large; d_call: TRBD1; j_call: TRBJ1-2; v_call: TRBV12-3/TRBV12-4; cdr3_aa: CASSKSTGSYGYTF; cdr3_nt: TGTGCCAGCAGTAAATCGACAGGGAGCTATGGCTACACCTTC
clone_size: medium-sized; d_call: TRBD1; j_call: TRBJ1-2; v_call: TRBV12-3/TRBV12-4; cdr3_aa: CASSDRAVGYTF; cdr3_nt: TGTGCCAGCAGTGACAGGGCGGTTGGCTACACCTTC
clone_size: medium-sized; d_call: TRBD1; j_call: TRBJ1-2; v_call: TRBV12-3/TRBV12-4; cdr3_aa: CASRGQGRDGYTF; cdr3_nt: TGTGCCAGCAGGGGACAGGGCCGTGATGGCTACACCTTC
clone_size: medium-sized; d_call: -; j_call: TRBJ1-2; v_call: TRBV12-3/TRBV12-4; cdr3_aa: CASSLEGYGYTF; cdr3_nt: TGTGCCAGCAGTTTAGAAGGGTATGGCTACACCTTC
clone_size: many; d_call: TRBD1; j_call: TRBJ1-2; v_call: TRBV12-3/TRBV12-4; cdr3_aa: CASSTGVGYTF; cdr3_nt: TGTGCCAGCAGTACAGGGGTGGGCTACACCTTC
clone_size: many; d_call: -; j_call: TRBJ1-2; v_call: TRBV12-3/TRBV12-4; cdr3_aa: CASSPTPVKGYGYTF; cdr3_nt: TGTGCCAGCAGCCCCACCCCGGTTAAAGGCTATGGCTACACCTTC
clone_size: hyperexpanded; d_call: -; j_call: TRBJ1-2; v_call: TRBV12-3/TRBV12-4; cdr3_aa: CASSWTNYGYTF; cdr3_nt: TGTGCCAGCAGTTGGACTAACTATGGCTACACCTTC
clone_size: many; d_call: TRBD1; j_call: TRBJ1-2; v_call: TRBV12-3/TRBV12-4; cdr3_aa: CASRRLPGTGYGYTF; cdr3_nt: TGTGCCAGCAGGAGACTTCCCGGGACAGGTTATGGCTACACCTTC
clone_size: medium-sized; d_call: -; j_call: TRBJ1-2; v_call: TRBV12-3/TRBV12-4; cdr3_aa: CASSLVSRVFGYTF; cdr3_nt: TGTGCCAGCAGTTTAGTTTCCAGGGTTTTCGGCTACACCTTC
clone_size: medium-sized; d_call: TRBD1; j_call: TRBJ1-2; v_call: TRBV12-3/TRBV12-4; cdr3_aa: CASSPTGTYGYTF; cdr3_nt: TGTGCCAGCAGTCCGACAGGGACCTATGGCTACACCTTC
clone_size: hyperexpanded; d_call: -; j_call: TRBJ1-2; v_call: TRBV12-3/TRBV12-4; cdr3_aa: CASSFRRLYGYTF; cdr3_nt: TGTGCCAGCAGTTTTCGCCGCCTCTATGGCTACACCTTC
clone_size: many; d_call: -; j_call: TRBJ1-2; v_call: TRBV12-3/TRBV12-4; cdr3_aa: CASSFDYGYTF; cdr3_nt: TGTGCCAGCAGTTTTGACTATGGCTACACCTTC
clone_size: large; d_call: -; j_call: TRBJ1-2; v_call: TRBV12-3/TRBV12-4; cdr3_aa: CASSLQGGYGYTF; cdr3_nt: TGTGCCAGCAGTTTACAGGGAGGGTATGGCTACACCTTC
clone_size: large; d_call: TRBD1; j_call: TRBJ1-2; v_call: TRBV12-3/TRBV12-4; cdr3_aa: CASSRQGNDGYGYTF; cdr3_nt: TGTGCCAGCAGCCGACAGGGCAATGATGGCTATGGCTACACCTTC
clone_size: medium-sized; d_call: TRBD1; j_call: TRBJ1-2; v_call: TRBV12-3/TRBV12-4; cdr3_aa: CASSPQGRGYTF; cdr3_nt: TGTGCCAGCAGTCCACAGGGGCGGGGCTACACCTTC
clone_size: medium-sized; d_call: -; j_call: TRBJ1-2; v_call: TRBV12-3/TRBV12-4; cdr3_aa: CASSFDGYGYTF; cdr3_nt: TGTGCCAGCAGTTTTGACGGCTATGGCTACACCTTC
clone_size: hyperexpanded; d_call: -; j_call: TRBJ1-2; v_call: TRBV12-3/TRBV12-4; cdr3_aa: CASSRKSYTF; cdr3_nt: TGTGCCAGCAGTCGAAAGAGCTACACCTTC
clone_size: large; d_call: -; j_call: TRBJ1-2; v_call: TRBV12-3/TRBV12-4; cdr3_aa: CASSLARRVALHGYTF; cdr3_nt: TGTGCCAGCAGTTTAGCGCGAAGGGTCGCTTTACATGGCTACACCTTC
clone_size: large; d_call: TRBD1; j_call: TRBJ1-2; v_call: TRBV12-3/TRBV12-4; cdr3_aa: CASSRQGSNYGYTF; cdr3_nt: TGTGCCAGCAGTCGACAGGGTTCTAACTATGGCTACACCTTC
clone_size: large; d_call: -; j_call: TRBJ1-2; v_call: TRBV12-3/TRBV12-4; cdr3_aa: CASSWLGEGYTF; cdr3_nt: TGTGCCAGCAGTTGGTTAGGGGAAGGCTACACCTTC
clone_size: many; d_call: TRBD1; j_call: TRBJ1-2; v_call: TRBV12-3/TRBV12-4; cdr3_aa: CASSPRQGNYGYTF; cdr3_nt: TGTGCCAGCAGCCCAAGACAGGGGAACTATGGCTACACCTTC
clone_size: large; d_call: -; j_call: TRBJ1-2; v_call: TRBV12-3/TRBV12-4; cdr3_aa: CASSLQKRGNYGYTF; cdr3_nt: TGTGCCAGCAGTCTCCAGAAAAGGGGTAACTATGGCTACACCTTC
clone_size: few; d_call: -; j_call: TRBJ1-2; v_call: TRBV12-3/TRBV12-4; cdr3_aa: CASSYGDLNGYTF; cdr3_nt: TGTGCCAGCAGTTACGGGGACCTTAATGGCTACACCTTC
clone_size: medium-sized; d_call: TRBD1; j_call: TRBJ1-2; v_call: TRBV12-3/TRBV12-4; cdr3_aa: CASRIRRDSYGYTF; cdr3_nt: TGTGCCAGCAGGATTCGGCGGGACAGCTATGGCTACACCTTC
clone_size: medium-sized; d_call: TRBD1; j_call: TRBJ1-2; v_call: TRBV12-3/TRBV12-4; cdr3_aa: CASSPYTRATGEAGHTF; cdr3_nt: TGTGCCAGCAGTCCGTATACCCGGGCGACAGGGGAGGCTGGCCACACCTTC
clone_size: many; d_call: TRBD1; j_call: TRBJ1-2; v_call: TRBV12-3/TRBV12-4; cdr3_aa: CASSSRQGSFQDYGYTF; cdr3_nt: TGTGCCAGCAGTTCAAGACAGGGGAGCTTTCAAGACTATGGCTACACCTTC
clone_size: large; d_call: -; j_call: TRBJ1-2; v_call: TRBV12-3/TRBV12-4; cdr3_aa: CASGTNYGYTF; cdr3_nt: TGTGCCAGCGGGACAAACTATGGCTACACCTTC
clone_size: medium-sized; d_call: -; j_call: TRBJ1-2; v_call: TRBV12-3/TRBV12-4; cdr3_aa: CASSLGSGLGGYTF; cdr3_nt: TGTGCCAGCAGTTTGGGCAGCGGCTTAGGAGGCTACACCTTC